This T cell receptor beta chain was profiled in a study of shared clonotypes between healthy human individuals. TCRdb's table, derived via immunoSEQ multiplex PCR, lists solely in-frame clones and lacks some. The sample holds 500,000 to 650,000 clones, around three quarters seen once. The CDR3 spans 17 residues. Germline values: CDR1 LNHNV, CDR2 YYDKDF (reference sequence). V dropped 5 bases and J dropped 0; count of bases not matched to a gene: 10. The TCR sequence derives from a middle-aged woman in good health. Some clones in this sample may be carry-over from other donors' samples. The V call is TRBV15, the J call TRBJ2-1, with 7 bases fitting TRBD2. Sequencing was carried out using PBMCs. As DNA, the CDR3 is TGTGCCACCAGCCCGAGACGGCTAGCGGACTCCTACAATGAGCAGTTCTTC. This sequence encodes CATSPRRLADSYNEQFF.